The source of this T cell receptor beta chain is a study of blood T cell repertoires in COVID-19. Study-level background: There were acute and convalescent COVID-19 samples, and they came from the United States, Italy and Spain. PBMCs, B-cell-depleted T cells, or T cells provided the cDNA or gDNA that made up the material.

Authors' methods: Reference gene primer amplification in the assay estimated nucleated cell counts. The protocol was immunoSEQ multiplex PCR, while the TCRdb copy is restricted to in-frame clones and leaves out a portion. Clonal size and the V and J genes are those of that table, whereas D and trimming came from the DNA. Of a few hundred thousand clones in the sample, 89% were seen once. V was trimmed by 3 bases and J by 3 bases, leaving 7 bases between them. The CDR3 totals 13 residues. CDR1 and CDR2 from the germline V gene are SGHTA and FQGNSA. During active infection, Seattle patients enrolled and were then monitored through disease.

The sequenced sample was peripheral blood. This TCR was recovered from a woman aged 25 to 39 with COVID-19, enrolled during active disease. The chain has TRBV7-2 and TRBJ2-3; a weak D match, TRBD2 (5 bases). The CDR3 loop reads CASSLGGTDTQYF. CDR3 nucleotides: TGTGCCAGCAGCTTGGGCGGGACAGATACGCAGTATTTT.